This TCR beta chain was recovered during a study of technical replicates of blood from several donors. The trim removed 3 bases at V and 0 bases at J, leaving 5 bases unmatched. The germline V gene has CDR1 ENHRY and CDR2 SYGVKD. The CDR3 totals 18 residues. The assay was immunoSEQ multiplex PCR, and TCRdb's table has in-frame clones only and misses some. The sample includes some 77,000 clones, around 90% of them seen just once. This clonotype was sampled from a human donor in good health. Sequencing input: T cells isolated from PBMCs. This rearrangement joins TRBV10-3 to TRBJ2-1; 13 positions match TRBD2. The CDR3, as DNA: TGTGCCATCAGTGAAGGGACTAGCGGGGTCCTCTCCTACAATGAGCAGTTCTTC. Protein sequence: CAISEGTSGVLSYNEQFF.